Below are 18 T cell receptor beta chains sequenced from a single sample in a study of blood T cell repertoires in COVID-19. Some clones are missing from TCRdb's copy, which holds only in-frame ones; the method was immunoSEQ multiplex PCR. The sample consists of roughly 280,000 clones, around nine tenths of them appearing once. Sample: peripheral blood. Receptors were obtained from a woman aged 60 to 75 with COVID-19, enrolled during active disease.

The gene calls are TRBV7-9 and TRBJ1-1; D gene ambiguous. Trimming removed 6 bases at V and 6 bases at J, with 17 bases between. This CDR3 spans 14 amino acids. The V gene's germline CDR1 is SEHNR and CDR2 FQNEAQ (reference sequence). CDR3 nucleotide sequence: TGTGCCAGCAGTTATGGCGAGACAAACTCTGAAGCTTTCTTT. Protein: CASSYGETNSEAFF.

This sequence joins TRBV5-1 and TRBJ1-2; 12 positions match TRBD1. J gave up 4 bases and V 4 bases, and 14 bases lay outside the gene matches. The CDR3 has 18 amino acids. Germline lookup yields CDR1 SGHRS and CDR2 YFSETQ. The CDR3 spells CASSPYGTGGSKGYGYTF. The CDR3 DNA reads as TGCGCCAGCAGCCCGTATGGGACAGGGGGCTCTAAGGGCTATGGCTACACCTTC. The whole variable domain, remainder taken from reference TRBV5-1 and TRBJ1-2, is KAGVTQTPRYLIKTRGQQVTLSCSPISGHRSVSWYQQTPGQGLQFLFEYFSETQRNKGNFPGRFSGRQFSNSRSEMNVSTLELGDSALYLCASSPYGTGGSKGYGYTFGSGTRLTVV.

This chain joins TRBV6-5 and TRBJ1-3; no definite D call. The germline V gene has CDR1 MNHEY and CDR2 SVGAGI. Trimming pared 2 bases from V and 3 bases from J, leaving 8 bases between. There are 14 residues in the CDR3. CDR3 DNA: TGTGCCAGCAGTTACCGGGGTGGTGGAAACACCATATATTTT. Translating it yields CASSYRGGGNTIYF.

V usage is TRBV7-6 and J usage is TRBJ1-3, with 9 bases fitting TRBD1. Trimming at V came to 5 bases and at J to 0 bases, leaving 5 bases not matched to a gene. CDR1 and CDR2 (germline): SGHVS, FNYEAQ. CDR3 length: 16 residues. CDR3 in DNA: TGTGCCAGCAGCCAAGGGACAGGGAGCTCTGGAAACACCATATATTTT. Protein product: CASSQGTGSSGNTIYF.

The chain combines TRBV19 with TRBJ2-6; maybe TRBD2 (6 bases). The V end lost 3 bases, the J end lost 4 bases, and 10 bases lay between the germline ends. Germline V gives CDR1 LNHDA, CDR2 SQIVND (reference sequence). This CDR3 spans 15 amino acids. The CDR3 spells CASSMAGFGANVLTF. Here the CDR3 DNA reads TGTGCCAGTAGTATGGCGGGGTTCGGGGCCAACGTCCTGACTTTC.

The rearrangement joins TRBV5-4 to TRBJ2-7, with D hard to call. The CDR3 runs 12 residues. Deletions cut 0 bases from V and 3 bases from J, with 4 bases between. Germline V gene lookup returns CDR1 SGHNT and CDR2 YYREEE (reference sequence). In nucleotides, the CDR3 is TGTGCCAGCAGCTTGGACTTCTACGAGCAGTACTTC. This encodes CASSLDFYEQYF.

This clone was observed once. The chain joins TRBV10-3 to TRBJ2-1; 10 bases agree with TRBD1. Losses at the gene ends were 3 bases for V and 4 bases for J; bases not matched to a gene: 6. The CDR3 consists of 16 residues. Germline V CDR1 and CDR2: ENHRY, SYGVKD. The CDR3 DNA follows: TGTGCCATCAGTGAACAGACAGGGGGCGCATACAATGAGCAGTTCTTC. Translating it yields CAISEQTGGAYNEQFF.

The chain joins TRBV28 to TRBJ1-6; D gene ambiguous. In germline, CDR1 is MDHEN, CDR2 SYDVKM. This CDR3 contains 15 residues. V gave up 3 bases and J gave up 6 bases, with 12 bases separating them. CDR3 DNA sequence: TGTGCCAGCAGTTTTCCTGACAAGAGTAATTCACCCCTCCACTTT. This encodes CASSFPDKSNSPLHF.

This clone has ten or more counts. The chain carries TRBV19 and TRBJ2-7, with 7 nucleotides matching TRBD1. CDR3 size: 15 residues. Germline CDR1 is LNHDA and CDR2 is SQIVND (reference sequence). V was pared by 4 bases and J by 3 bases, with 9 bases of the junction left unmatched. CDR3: CASSNPYRGRYEQYF. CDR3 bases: TGTGCCAGTAGTAACCCATACAGGGGACGCTACGAGCAGTACTTC.

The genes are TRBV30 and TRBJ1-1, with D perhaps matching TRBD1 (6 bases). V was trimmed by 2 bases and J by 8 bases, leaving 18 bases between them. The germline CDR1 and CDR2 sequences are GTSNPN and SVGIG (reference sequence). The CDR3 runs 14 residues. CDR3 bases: TGTGCCTGGAGTAGTGGACAGCCGCCCCCCGAAGCTTTCTTT. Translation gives CAWSSGQPPPEAFF. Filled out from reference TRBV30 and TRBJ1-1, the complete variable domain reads SQTIHQWPATLVQPVGSPLSLECTVEGTSNPNLYWYRQAAGRGLQLLFYSVGIGQISSEVPQNLSASRPQDRQFILSSKKLLLSDSGFYLCAWSSGQPPPEAFFGQGTRLTVV.

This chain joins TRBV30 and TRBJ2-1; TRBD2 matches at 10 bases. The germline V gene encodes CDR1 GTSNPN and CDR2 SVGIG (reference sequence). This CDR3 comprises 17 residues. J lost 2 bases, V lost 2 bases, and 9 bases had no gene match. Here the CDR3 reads CAWSRLAGLGTYNEQFF. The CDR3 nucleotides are TGTGCCTGGAGTCGACTAGCGGGCCTCGGGACCTACAATGAGCAGTTCTTC.

The CDR3 nucleotides are TGTGCCAGCCAGGGGACTAGCGGGATCCGAGCTTACGAGCAGTACTTC. The encoded protein is CASQGTSGIRAYEQYF. The rearrangement joins TRBV2 to TRBJ2-7, with 13 bases that match TRBD2. The V segment lost 8 bases and the J segment 4 bases; nucleotides outside the gene matches: 11. This CDR3 is 16 amino acids long. CDR1 is SNHLY and CDR2 is FYNNEI in the germline V gene. Supplemented by reference TRBV2 and TRBJ2-7, the full variable domain reads EPEVTQTPSHQVTQMGQEVILRCVPISNHLYFYWYRQILGQKVEFLVSFYNNEISEKSEIFDDQFSVERPDGSNFTLKIRSTKLEDSAMYFCASQGTSGIRAYEQYFGPGTRLTVT.

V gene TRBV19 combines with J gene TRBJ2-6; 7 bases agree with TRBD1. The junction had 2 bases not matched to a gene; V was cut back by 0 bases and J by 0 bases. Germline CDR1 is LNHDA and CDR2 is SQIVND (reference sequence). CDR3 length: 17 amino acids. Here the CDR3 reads CASSIDRDSSGANVLTF. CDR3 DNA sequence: TGTGCCAGTAGTATAGACCGGGACAGCTCTGGGGCCAACGTCCTGACTTTC.

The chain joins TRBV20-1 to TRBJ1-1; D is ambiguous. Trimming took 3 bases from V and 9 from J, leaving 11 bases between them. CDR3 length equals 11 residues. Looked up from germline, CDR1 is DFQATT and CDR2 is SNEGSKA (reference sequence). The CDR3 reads CSASVAEKAFF. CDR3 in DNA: TGCAGTGCTAGTGTGGCTGAAAAAGCTTTCTTT.

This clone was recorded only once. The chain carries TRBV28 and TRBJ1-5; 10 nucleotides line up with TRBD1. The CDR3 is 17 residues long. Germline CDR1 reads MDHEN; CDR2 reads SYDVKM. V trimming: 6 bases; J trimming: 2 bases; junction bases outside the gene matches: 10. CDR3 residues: CASSPASGTGGNQPQHF. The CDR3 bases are TGTGCCAGCAGCCCAGCGTCAGGGACAGGGGGCAATCAGCCCCAGCATTTT.

CDR3 sequence reads: CASSLGPAGSSTDTQYF. In DNA form, the CDR3 reads TGTGCCAGCAGCTTAGGTCCAGCGGGGTCTAGCACAGATACGCAGTATTTT. V gene TRBV11-3 combines with J gene TRBJ2-3; 7 nucleotides match TRBD2. Unmatched junction bases numbered 7, after V lost 1 base and J lost 0 bases. This CDR3 is 17 amino acids long. Germline CDR1 SGHNT, CDR2 YENEEA.

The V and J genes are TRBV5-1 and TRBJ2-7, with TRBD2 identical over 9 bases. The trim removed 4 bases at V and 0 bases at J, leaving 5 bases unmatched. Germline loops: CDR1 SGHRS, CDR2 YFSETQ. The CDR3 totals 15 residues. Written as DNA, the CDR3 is TGCGCCAGCAGCCCCATTAGCGGGGGCTCCTACGAGCAGTACTTC. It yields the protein CASSPISGGSYEQYF.

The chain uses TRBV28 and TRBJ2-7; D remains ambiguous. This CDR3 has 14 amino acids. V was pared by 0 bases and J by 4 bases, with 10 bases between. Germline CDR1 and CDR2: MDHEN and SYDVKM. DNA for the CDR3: TGTGCCAGCAGTTTATGGGCCAGGAAGTACGAGCAGTACTTC. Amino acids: CASSLWARKYEQYF.